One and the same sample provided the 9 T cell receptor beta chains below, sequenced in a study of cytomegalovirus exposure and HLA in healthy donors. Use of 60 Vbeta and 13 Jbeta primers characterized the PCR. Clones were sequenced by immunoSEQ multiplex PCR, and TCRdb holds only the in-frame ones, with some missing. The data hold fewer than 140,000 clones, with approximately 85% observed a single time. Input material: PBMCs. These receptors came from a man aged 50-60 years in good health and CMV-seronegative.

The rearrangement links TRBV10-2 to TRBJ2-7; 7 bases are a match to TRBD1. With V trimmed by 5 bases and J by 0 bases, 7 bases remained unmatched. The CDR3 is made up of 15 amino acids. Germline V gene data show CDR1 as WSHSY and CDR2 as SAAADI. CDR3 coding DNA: TGCGCCAGCAGTACGACAGGGTCAATCTCCTACGAGCAGTACTTC. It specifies CASSTTGSISYEQYF.

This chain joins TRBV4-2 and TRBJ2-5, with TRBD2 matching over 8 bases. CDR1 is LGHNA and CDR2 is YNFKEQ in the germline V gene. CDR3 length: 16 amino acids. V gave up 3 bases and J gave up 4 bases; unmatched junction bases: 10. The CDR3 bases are TGTGCCAGCAGCCAGGAACCGCCCGGGGGGGGAGAGACCCAGTACTTC. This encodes CASSQEPPGGGETQYF.

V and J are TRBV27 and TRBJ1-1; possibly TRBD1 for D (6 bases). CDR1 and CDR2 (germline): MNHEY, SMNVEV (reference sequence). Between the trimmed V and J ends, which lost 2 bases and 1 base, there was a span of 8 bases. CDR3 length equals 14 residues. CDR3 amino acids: CASSLQGTNTEAFF. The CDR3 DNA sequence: TGTGCCAGCAGTTTACAGGGGACGAACACTGAAGCTTTCTTT.

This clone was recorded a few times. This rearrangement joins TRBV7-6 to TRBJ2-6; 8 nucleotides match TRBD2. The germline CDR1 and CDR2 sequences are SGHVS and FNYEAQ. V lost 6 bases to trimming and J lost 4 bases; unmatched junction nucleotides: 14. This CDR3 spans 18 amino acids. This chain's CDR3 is CASSLNAGGLLGANVLTF. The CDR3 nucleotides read TGTGCCAGCAGTTTGAATGCGGGGGGCCTCCTCGGGGCCAACGTCCTGACTTTC.

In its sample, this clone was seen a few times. The CDR3 nucleotides are TGTGCCAGCAGCGAGCCAAAAGGGACAGGGATGACCGGGGAGCTGTTTTTT. Amino acid sequence: CASSEPKGTGMTGELFF. The J gene is TRBJ2-2, the V gene TRBV7-3; TRBD1 matches 9 bases. Germline-derived CDR1 and CDR2 are SGHTA and FQGTGA. The CDR3 sequence is 17 residues long. V gave up 5 bases and J gave up 5 bases; unmatched junction bases: 12.

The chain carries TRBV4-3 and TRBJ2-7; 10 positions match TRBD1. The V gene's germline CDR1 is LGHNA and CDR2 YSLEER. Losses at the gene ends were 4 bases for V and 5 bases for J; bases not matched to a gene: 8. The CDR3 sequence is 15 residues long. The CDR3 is CASSRTSTGGDEQYF. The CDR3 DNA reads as TGCGCCAGCAGCCGAACCTCGACAGGGGGCGACGAGCAGTACTTC.

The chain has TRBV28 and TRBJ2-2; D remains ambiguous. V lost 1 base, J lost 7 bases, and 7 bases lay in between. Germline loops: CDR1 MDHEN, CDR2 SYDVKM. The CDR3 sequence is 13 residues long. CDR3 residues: CASSLFRDGELFF. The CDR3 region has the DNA TGTGCCAGCAGTTTATTCCGAGACGGGGAGCTGTTTTTT.

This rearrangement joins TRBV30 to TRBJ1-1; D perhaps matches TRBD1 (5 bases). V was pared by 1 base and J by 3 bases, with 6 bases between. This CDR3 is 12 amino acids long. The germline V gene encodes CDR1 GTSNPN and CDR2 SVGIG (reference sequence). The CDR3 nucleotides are TGTGCCTGGAGTGGGGGGGACACTGAAGCTTTCTTT. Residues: CAWSGGDTEAFF.

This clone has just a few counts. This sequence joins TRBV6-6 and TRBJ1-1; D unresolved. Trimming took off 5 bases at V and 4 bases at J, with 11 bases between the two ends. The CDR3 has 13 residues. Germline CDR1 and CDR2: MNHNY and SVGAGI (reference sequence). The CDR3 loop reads CASSTEAGTEAFF. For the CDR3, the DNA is TGTGCCAGCAGTACCGAGGCGGGCACTGAAGCTTTCTTT.